The rows below give T cell receptor beta chains drawn from one sample of a study of blood T cell repertoires in COVID-19. The repertoire was sequenced with immunoSEQ multiplex PCR; TCRdb's copy has only in-frame clones and lacks some. The data contain under 550,000 clones, approximately 90% of them seen just once; the ten biggest clones take up 0.7% to 1%. The sample consisted of peripheral blood. These receptors were collected from a man aged 18 to 30 with COVID-19, enrolled during active disease. Both conserved end residues are trimmed from each CDR3.

>TRBV18
ASSPDRDSPLH
>TRBV6-5
ASRNAGQMNTEAF
>TRBV5-4
ASTTASGRDEQF
>TRBV7-9
ASSSAFSEAF
>TRBV30
AWSVRGGNQPQH
>TRBV11-2
ASSPPAYNEQF
>TRBV27
ASSPTSGWGTDTQY
>TRBV9
ASSVTGDLHEKLF
>TRBV7-2
ASSTGTAIGELF
>TRBV30
AWSVGASGGYT
>TRBV7-8
ASSPRTGESNWSQTNEKLF
>TRBV4-1
ATSELRTDTQY
>TRBV5-6
ASSLGQGVGIQY
>TRBV28
ASSTGTSGAYEQY
>TRBV19
ASTKEVFYGYT
>TRBV27
ASNLRQGRNTEAF
>TRBV30
AWSGDRGGSELF
>TRBV20-1
SASVRRTYNEQF
>TRBV7-7
ASSPGALEETQY
>TRBV2
ASGQGGLATYEQY
>TRBV27
ASSLVGGTPSYEQY
>TRBV7-9
ASSYEGGTDTQY
>TRBV5-6
ASSLQGTATYNEQF
>TRBV5-1
ASSIDTGELF
>TRBV9
ASSVWEWGVTEAF
>TRBV10-3
AIMPTSGTQGDTQY
>TRBV20-1
SAPGQAEAF
>TRBV19
ASSSPPGHGYT
>TRBV19
ASTLGGQVLSYT
>TRBV9
ASSVRFGTPYEQY
>TRBV13
ASSSRDRGPASQKLF
>TRBV11-2
ASSLGDNQPQH
>TRBV11-3
ASSFGLLYEQY
>TRBV11-2
ASSLGDRRVGETQY
>TRBV11-2
ASSSRYEQY
>TRBV15
ATSRDPTGYETQY
>TRBV2
ASSVRQGAVEAF
>TRBV9
ASSVGQGPYEQY
>TRBV5-1
ASSLELGTGGTNIQY
>TRBV9
ASSPGQVIFFEGYT
>TRBV15
ATSVGSGKDTQY
>TRBV5-4
ASSLDSGKFSEQF
>TRBV7-7
ASSLSLAGAETQY
>TRBV6-6
ASSYAPRMNTEAF
>TRBV18
ASSPGQGNQPQH
>TRBV5-1
ASRSTGVIDTQY
>TRBV11-2
ASSLIRVLNTEAF
>TRBV5-1
ASSYDDRGIDNEQF